Listed here are 8 T cell receptor beta chains from one sample, sequenced in a study of blood T cell repertoires in COVID-19 (dated by TCRdb to the early 2020s). Libraries were made using the immunoSEQ multiplex PCR assay. What TCRdb holds here is the immuneACCESS table cut down to in-frame rearrangements. Part of the clones is not present; checked against another copy, under half of the missing clones reflect an unresolved V gene, and the others are unexplained. The sample table shows about 260,000 clones, and about 88% are seen once. The top ten constitute about 3.6% of the sample. The specimen was peripheral blood. The receptors stem from a man between 18 and 35 years old with active or convalescent COVID-19.

The genes are TRBV7-2 and TRBJ2-1; D is uncertain. Trimming took 5 bases from V and 6 from J, leaving 8 bases between them. The CDR3 is 12 amino acids. The germline CDR1 and CDR2 sequences are SGHTA and FQGNSA. The CDR3 coding sequence is TGTGCCAGCAGCCTACCTATCAATGAGCAGTTCTTC. It yields the protein CASSLPINEQFF.

V is TRBV3-1 (or the pseudogene TRBV3-2) and J is TRBJ1-2; perhaps TRBD1 as D (6 bases). This CDR3 spans 14 amino acids. The germline V gene encodes CDR1 LGHDT and CDR2 YNNKEL (reference sequence). V was shortened by 3 bases and J by 4 bases, with 12 bases between the two germline ends. The CDR3, as DNA: TGTGCCAGCAGCCAGGGGGCACAGATCTATGGCTACACCTTC. This codes for CASSQGAQIYGYTF.

The chain has TRBV2 and TRBJ1-1; D is perhaps TRBD1 (6 bases). V was trimmed by 9 bases and J by 5 bases, leaving 10 bases between them. This CDR3 contains 11 residues. Germline loops: CDR1 SNHLY, CDR2 FYNNEI. DNA for the CDR3: TGTGCCAGTACAGGGTTTACTGAAGCTTTCTTT. Translating it yields CASTGFTEAFF.

This chain joins TRBV10-3 and TRBJ2-1; 10 bases agree with TRBD2. There are 15 residues in the CDR3. Germline lookup yields CDR1 ENHRY and CDR2 SYGVKD. V was clipped by 3 bases and J by 9 bases; unmatched bases: 8. In DNA form, the CDR3 reads TGTGCCATCAGTGATGTAGCGGGGGGTGTAGGTGAGCAGTTCTTC. Translation gives CAISDVAGGVGEQFF.

This clone occurred a few times. V gene TRBV29-1 combines with J gene TRBJ1-5, with D possibly TRBD1 on 6 matching bases. This CDR3 contains 13 residues. V was trimmed by 5 bases and J by 3 bases, leaving 11 bases between them. The germline gives CDR1 SQVTM, CDR2 ANQGSEA. The CDR3 spells CSVSRTDNQPQHF. CDR3 nucleotide sequence: TGCAGCGTTTCGAGGACAGACAATCAGCCCCAGCATTTT.

V usage is TRBV27 and J usage is TRBJ1-6, with a possible D match to TRBD1 (6 bases). Trimming cost V 6 bases and J 9 bases, with 6 bases left between them. The CDR3 is 11 amino acids. Germline CDR1 MNHEY, CDR2 SMNVEV (reference sequence). The CDR3 reads CASRGGSPLHF. CDR3 in DNA: TGTGCCAGCAGAGGGGGTTCACCCCTCCACTTT.

The V and J genes are TRBV11-2 and TRBJ2-7; TRBD1 might be the D (6 bases). Looked up from germline, CDR1 is SGHAT and CDR2 is FQNNGV. V shed 5 bases and J shed 1 base, with 21 bases lying between them. The CDR3 extends over 17 amino acids. CDR3 sequence: CASSHTRGPNPSYEQYF. The DNA for the CDR3 is TGTGCCAGCAGCCACACCAGGGGCCCTAATCCGTCCTACGAGCAGTACTTC.

V is TRBV28 and J is TRBJ1-6; D unclear. Germline-derived CDR1 and CDR2 are MDHEN and SYDVKM. There are 11 residues in the CDR3. V was shortened by 3 bases and J by 11 bases, with 5 bases between the two germline ends. The CDR3 DNA reads TGTGCCAGCAGTTTTGGGCCACCCCTCCACTTT. The encoded protein is CASSFGPPLHF. The full variable domain, with the rest looked up from reference TRBV28 and TRBJ1-6, is DVKVTQSSRYLVKRTGEKVFLECVQDMDHENMFWYRQDPGLGLRLIYFSYDVKMKEKGDIPEGYSVSREKKERFSLILESASTNQTSMYLCASSFGPPLHFGNGTRLTVT.